This T cell receptor beta chain came from a study of T cell responses to AZD1222 COVID-19 vaccine. Study information: It was second doses at about 4 or about 12 weeks that were pooled.

The assay was immunoSEQ multiplex PCR, and TCRdb's table has in-frame clones only and misses some. The data show around 87,000 clones, with more than 75% seen just once and around 9.6% held by the top ten. Points from the study as a whole: When two AZD1222 doses had been given, Spike-specific TCR breadth and depth rose. Just a handful of AZD1222 recipients tested seropositive at baseline. White British ancestry dominated among donors, who included more females, and clonal diversity was possibly underestimated.

The CDR3 length is 14 residues. Germline CDR1 is SSHAT and CDR2 is FNYEAQ (reference sequence). Remarks on this clone: Its antigen is not known. One end of the junction is discordant with germline, which a read error may explain.

The specimen was peripheral blood, collected on day 0 of AZD1222 vaccination. The source is an adult in good health. The V and J genes are TRBV7-7 and TRBJ2-7; TRBD2 is a possible D gene (7 bases). DNA for the CDR3: TGTGCTAGCAGCCGGGGGGCAGGCTCCTACGAGCAGTACTTC. Its translation: CASSRGAGSYEQYF.